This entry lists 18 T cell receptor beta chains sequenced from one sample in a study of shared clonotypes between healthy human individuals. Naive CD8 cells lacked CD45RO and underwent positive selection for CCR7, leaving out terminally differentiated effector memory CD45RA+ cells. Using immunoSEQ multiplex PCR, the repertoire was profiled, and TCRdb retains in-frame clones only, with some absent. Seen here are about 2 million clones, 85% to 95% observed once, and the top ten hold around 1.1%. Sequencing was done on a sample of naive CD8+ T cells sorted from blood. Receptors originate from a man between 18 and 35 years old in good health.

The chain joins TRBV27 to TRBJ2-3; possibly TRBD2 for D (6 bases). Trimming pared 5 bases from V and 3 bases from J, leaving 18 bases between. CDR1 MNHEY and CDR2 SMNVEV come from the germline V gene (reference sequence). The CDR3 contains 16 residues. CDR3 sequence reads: CASSERVGGRTDTQYF. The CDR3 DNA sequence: TGTGCCAGCAGTGAGAGGGTCGGAGGGAGGACAGATACGCAGTATTTT.

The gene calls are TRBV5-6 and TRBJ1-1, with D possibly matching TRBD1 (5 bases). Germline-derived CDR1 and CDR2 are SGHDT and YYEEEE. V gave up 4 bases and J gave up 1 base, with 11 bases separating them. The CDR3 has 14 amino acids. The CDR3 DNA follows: TGTGCCAGCAGCGAAACAGGTACGAACACTGAAGCTTTCTTT. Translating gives CASSETGTNTEAFF.

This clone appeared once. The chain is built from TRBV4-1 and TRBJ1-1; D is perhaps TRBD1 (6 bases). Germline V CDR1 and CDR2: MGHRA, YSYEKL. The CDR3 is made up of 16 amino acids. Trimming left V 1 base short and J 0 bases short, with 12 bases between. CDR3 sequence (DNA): TGCGCCAGCAGCCAAGCGGACAGAAAACTGAACACTGAAGCTTTCTTT. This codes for CASSQADRKLNTEAFF.

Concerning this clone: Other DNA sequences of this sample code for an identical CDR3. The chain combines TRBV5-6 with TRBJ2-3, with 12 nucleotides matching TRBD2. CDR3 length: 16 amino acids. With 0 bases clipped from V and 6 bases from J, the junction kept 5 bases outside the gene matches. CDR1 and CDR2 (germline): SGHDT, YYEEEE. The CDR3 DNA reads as TGTGCCAGCAGCTTGGAGCTAGCGGGGGGGACGGATACGCAGTATTTT. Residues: CASSLELAGGTDTQYF. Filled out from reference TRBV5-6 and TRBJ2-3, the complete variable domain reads DAGVTQSPTHLIKTRGQQVTLRCSPKSGHDTVSWYQQALGQGPQFIFQYYEEEERQRGNFPDRFSGHQFPNYSSELNVNALLLGDSALYLCASSLELAGGTDTQYFGPGTRLTVL.

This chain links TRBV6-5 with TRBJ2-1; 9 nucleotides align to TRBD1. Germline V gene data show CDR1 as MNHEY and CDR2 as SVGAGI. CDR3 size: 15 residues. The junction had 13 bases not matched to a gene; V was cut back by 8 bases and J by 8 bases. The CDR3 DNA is TGTGCCAGCGGAAACCCGGGACAGGGATGGTATGAGCAGTTCTTC. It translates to CASGNPGQGWYEQFF.

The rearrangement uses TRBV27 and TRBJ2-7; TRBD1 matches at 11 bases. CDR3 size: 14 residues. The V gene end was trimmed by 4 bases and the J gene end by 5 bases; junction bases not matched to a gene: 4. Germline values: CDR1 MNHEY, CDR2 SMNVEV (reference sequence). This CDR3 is CASSSDRGLNEQYF. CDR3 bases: TGTGCCAGCAGTTCGGACAGGGGGCTGAACGAGCAGTACTTC.

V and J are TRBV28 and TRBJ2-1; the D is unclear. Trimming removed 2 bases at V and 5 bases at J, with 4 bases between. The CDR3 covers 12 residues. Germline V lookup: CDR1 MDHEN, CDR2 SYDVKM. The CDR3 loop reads CASSLNDNEQFF. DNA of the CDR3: TGTGCCAGCAGTTTAAACGACAATGAGCAGTTCTTC.

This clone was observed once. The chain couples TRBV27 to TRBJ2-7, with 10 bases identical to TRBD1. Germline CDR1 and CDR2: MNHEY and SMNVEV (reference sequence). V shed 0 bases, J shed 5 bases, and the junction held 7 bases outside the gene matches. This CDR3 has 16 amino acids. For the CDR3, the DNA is TGTGCCAGCAGTTTATCAGAGGGGGACAGGGGTCACGAGCAGTACTTC. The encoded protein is CASSLSEGDRGHEQYF.

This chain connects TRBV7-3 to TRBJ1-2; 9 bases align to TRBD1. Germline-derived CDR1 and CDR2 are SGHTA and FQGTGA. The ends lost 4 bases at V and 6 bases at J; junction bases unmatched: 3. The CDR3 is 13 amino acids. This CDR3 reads CASSYTGGDGYTF. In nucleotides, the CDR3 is TGTGCCAGCAGCTATACAGGGGGCGATGGCTACACCTTC.

The CDR3 DNA reads TGTGCCAGCAGTCCCTACTCTAGCTATGGCTACACCTTC. Translated: CASSPYSSYGYTF. The V and J genes are TRBV28 and TRBJ1-2, with no clear D. Trimming cost V 5 bases and J 4 bases, with 11 bases left between them. The CDR3 totals 13 residues. Germline V gene data show CDR1 as MDHEN and CDR2 as SYDVKM.

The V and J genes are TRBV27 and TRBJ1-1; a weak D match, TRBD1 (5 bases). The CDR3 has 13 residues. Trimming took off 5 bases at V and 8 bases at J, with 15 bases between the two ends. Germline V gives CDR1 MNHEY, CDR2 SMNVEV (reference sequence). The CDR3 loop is CASSAFWGSEAFF. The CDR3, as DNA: TGTGCCAGCAGTGCTTTCTGGGGGTCCGAAGCTTTCTTT.

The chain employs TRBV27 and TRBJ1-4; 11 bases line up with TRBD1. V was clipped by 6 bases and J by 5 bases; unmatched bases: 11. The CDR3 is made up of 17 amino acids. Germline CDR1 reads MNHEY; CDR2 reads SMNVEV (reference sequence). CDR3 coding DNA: TGTGCCAGCAGCAGGACAGGGGGCTCCCTAGAGAATGAAAAACTGTTTTTT. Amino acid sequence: CASSRTGGSLENEKLFF.

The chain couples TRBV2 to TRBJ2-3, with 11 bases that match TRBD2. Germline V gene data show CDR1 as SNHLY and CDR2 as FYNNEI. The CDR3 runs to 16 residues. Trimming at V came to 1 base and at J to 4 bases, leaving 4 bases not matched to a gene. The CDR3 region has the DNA TGTGCCAGCAGTGAAGTACGTAGCGGGGGGGCAGATACGCAGTATTTT. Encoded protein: CASSEVRSGGADTQYF.

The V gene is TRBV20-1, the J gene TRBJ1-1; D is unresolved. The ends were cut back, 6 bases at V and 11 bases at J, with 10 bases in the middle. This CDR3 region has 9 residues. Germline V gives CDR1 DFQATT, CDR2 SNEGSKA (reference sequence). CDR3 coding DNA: TGCAGTGCCACCGCTGGCGCTTTCTTT. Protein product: CSATAGAFF.

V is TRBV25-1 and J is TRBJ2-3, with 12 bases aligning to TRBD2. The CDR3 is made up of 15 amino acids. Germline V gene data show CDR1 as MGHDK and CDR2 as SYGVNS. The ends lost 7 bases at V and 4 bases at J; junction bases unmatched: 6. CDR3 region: CASTGRLAGADTQYF. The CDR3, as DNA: TGTGCCAGCACTGGACGACTAGCGGGAGCAGATACGCAGTATTTT.

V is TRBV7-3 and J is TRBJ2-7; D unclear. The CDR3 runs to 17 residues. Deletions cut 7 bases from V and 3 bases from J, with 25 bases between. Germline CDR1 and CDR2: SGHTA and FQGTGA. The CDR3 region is CASTLGIPLGVRYEQYF. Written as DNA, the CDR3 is TGTGCCAGCACCCTAGGAATACCCCTGGGTGTTCGCTACGAGCAGTACTTC.

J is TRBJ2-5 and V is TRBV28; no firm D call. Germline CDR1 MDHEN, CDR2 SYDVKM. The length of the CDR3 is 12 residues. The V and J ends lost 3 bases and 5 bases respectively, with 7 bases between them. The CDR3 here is CASSFRMETQYF. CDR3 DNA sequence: TGTGCCAGCAGTTTTCGGATGGAGACCCAGTACTTC.

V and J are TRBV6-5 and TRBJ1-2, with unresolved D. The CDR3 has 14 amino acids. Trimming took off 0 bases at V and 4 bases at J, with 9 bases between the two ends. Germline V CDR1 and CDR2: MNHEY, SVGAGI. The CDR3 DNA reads TGTGCCAGCAGTTACTCCCTCGGGGTCTATGGCTACACCTTC. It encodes CASSYSLGVYGYTF.